These 6 T cell receptor beta chains were all obtained from the same sample, sequenced in a study of blood T cell repertoires in COVID-19. The method was immunoSEQ multiplex PCR; TCRdb's version includes in-frame clones alone and lacks a portion of them. The sample contains some 86,000 clones, 91% of which appear only once. Sequencing was performed on peripheral blood. Receptors were obtained from a human donor with active COVID-19. The donor label of this sample is uncertain.

The chain uses TRBV6-6 and TRBJ1-2, with a tentative D call TRBD1 (6 bases). Trimming removed 6 bases at V and 8 bases at J, with 10 bases between. CDR3 size: 11 residues. Germline CDR1 and CDR2: MNHNY and SVGAGI (reference sequence). CDR3 sequence reads: CASRSGVGYTF. The CDR3 nucleotides read TGTGCCAGCAGGTCAGGGGTCGGCTACACCTTC.

CDR3 in amino acids: CASSQSGTSGSSYNEQFF. Here the CDR3 DNA reads TGTGCCAGCAGCCAATCCGGGACTAGCGGGAGCTCCTACAATGAGCAGTTCTTC. The V and J genes are TRBV4-2 and TRBJ2-1, with TRBD2 identical over 14 bases. V was clipped by 2 bases and J by 0 bases; unmatched bases: 3. Germline V lookup: CDR1 LGHNA, CDR2 YNFKEQ. CDR3 length: 18 amino acids.

The rearrangement uses TRBV2 and TRBJ2-5, with TRBD1 matching over 7 bases. CDR3 length: 12 amino acids. The germline gives CDR1 SNHLY, CDR2 FYNNEI. The CDR3 reads CASGTEGETQYF. In nucleotides, the CDR3 is TGTGCTTCAGGGACAGAGGGAGAGACCCAGTACTTC.

This chain links TRBV6-2 or TRBV6-3 with TRBJ1-1; D uncertain. Germline loops: CDR1 MNHEY, CDR2 SVGEGT. This CDR3 spans 16 amino acids. Trimming took 0 bases from V and 3 from J, leaving 14 bases between them. CDR3 bases: TGTGCCAGCAGTTACTCCCCCCTCGACATGGACACTGAAGCTTTCTTT. Translation: CASSYSPLDMDTEAFF.

The V call is TRBV28, the J call TRBJ1-4; 9 nucleotides line up with TRBD1. The germline CDR1 and CDR2 sequences are MDHEN and SYDVKM. The CDR3 is made up of 16 amino acids. V shed 6 bases and J 6 bases; nucleotides not matched to a gene: 11. The CDR3 DNA reads as TGTGCCAGCAGATTAACAGGGGGCGCAGGAGATGAAAAACTGTTTTTT. Protein sequence: CASRLTGGAGDEKLFF.

The chain combines TRBV7-9 with TRBJ2-5, with 7 bases that match TRBD2. The CDR3 spans 14 residues. Trimming removed 5 bases from V and 3 bases from J; junction bases left unmatched: 6. Germline-derived CDR1 and CDR2 are SEHNR and FQNEAQ (reference sequence). As DNA, the CDR3 is TGTGCCAGCAGCCAAGCGGGGTTGGAAGAGACCCAGTACTTC. Translated, it gives CASSQAGLEETQYF.